This T cell receptor (beta chain) comes out of a study of T cells in Graves' hyperthyroidism and ophthalmopathy. Points from the study as a whole: Most clonotypes that expanded in the thyroid above 0.001 also showed up in blood. Stable hyperthyroidism was separated from ophthalmopathy by a model based on 13 V-J features.

Notes on this clonotype: Its target is unknown.

The CDR3 totals 18 residues. Germline V gives CDR1 SEHNR, CDR2 FQNEAQ (reference sequence). V gave up 4 bases and J gave up 0 bases, with 22 bases separating them. Cells are PBMCs isolated from roughly 9.3 ml of fresh blood. Researchers took RNA transcripts and amplified the TCR beta CDR3 regions from them. When the TCR CDR3 underwent first-round RT-PCR, the HTBI primer set was used. Via MiXCR, TCRdb re-called the multiplex PCR reads, giving one row per CDR3 protein. The table lists about 590,000 distinct CDR3 sequences, 15% to 17% of them singletons. The sample taken for sequencing was blood. The clonotype was recovered from a woman in her twenties or thirties with Graves' hyperthyroidism. V gene TRBV7-9 combines with J gene TRBJ2-7, with a tentative D call TRBD2 (6 bases). CDR3 coding DNA: TGTGCCAGCAGCTCCGGGACCTACGCCCGGGGGAGCTCCTACGAGCAGTACTTC. This gives the protein CASSSGTYARGSSYEQYF.